This passage covers 13 T cell receptor beta chains from one sample sequenced in a study of long-term antiretroviral therapy in people with HIV. With survey level as its setting, the immunoSEQ assay was v3.0. Data came from immunoSEQ multiplex PCR; TCRdb stores just in-frame clones and leaves some out. The sample contains 22,000 or so clones, roughly 80% of which appear only once. The specimen was unsorted PBMCs, collected less than 6 years after starting antiretroviral therapy. The receptors come from a man in his thirties or forties with HIV.

The chain has TRBV27 and TRBJ1-1; D is possibly TRBD1 (6 bases). V lost 3 bases to trimming and J lost 4 bases, with 9 bases between them. Germline CDR1 is MNHEY and CDR2 is SMNVEV (reference sequence). This CDR3 has 13 amino acids. Written as DNA, the CDR3 is TGTGCCAGCAGTTTCCTAGGGGGCACTGAAGCTTTCTTT. Protein sequence: CASSFLGGTEAFF.

The rearrangement joins TRBV4-1 to TRBJ1-6, with 9 bases that match TRBD1. The length of the CDR3 is 14 residues. The V gene's germline CDR1 is MGHRA and CDR2 YSYEKL. Germline trimming cut 4 bases from V and 11 bases from J; bases unmatched to any gene: 6. Here the CDR3 DNA reads TGCGCCAGCAGCCCTGGGACAGGGCGCCCACCCCTCCACTTT. Translation gives CASSPGTGRPPLHF.

The rearrangement uses TRBV27 and TRBJ1-5; D is ambiguous. CDR3 length equals 17 residues. Trimming left V 6 bases short and J 1 base short, with 19 bases between. Germline lookup yields CDR1 MNHEY and CDR2 SMNVEV (reference sequence). The CDR3 DNA is TGTGCCAGCAGCCTTAATCCCCTCGGCGGCAGCAATCAGCCCCAGCATTTT. Translating it yields CASSLNPLGGSNQPQHF.

The CDR3 sequence is CASSYSGQSNQPQHF. Written as DNA, the CDR3 is TGTGCCAGCAGTTACTCAGGACAGTCCAATCAGCCCCAGCATTTT. V is TRBV6-5 and J is TRBJ1-5; D possibly corresponds to TRBD1 (6 bases). Germline loops: CDR1 MNHEY, CDR2 SVGAGI. V lost 0 bases and J 3 bases, leaving 9 bases between the germline ends. The CDR3 is 15 amino acids.

The J gene is TRBJ1-4, the V gene TRBV11-2; D is ambiguous. CDR1 is SGHAT, CDR2 FQNNGV, per germline. The V gene lost 5 bases and the J gene lost 2 bases, with 18 bases spanning the gap. The CDR3 consists of 17 residues. The CDR3 here is CASSPSRVGPTNEKLFF. The CDR3 coding sequence is TGTGCCAGCAGCCCGTCCCGAGTTGGCCCTACTAATGAAAAACTGTTTTTT.

J is TRBJ1-1 and V is TRBV19; possibly TRBD1 for D (5 bases). Germline V gene data show CDR1 as LNHDA and CDR2 as SQIVND (reference sequence). V was pared by 4 bases and J by 4 bases, with 13 bases between. This CDR3 has 14 residues. The CDR3 is CASSTSGGSTEAFF. CDR3 nucleotides: TGTGCCAGTAGTACCTCGGGGGGGTCCACTGAAGCTTTCTTT.

This clone was observed a few times. The chain links TRBV19 to TRBJ1-5; a possible D gene is TRBD1 (5 bases). The V end was cut by 3 bases, the J end by 3 bases, with 12 bases between. In germline, CDR1 is LNHDA, CDR2 SQIVND (reference sequence). The CDR3 consists of 15 residues. This chain's CDR3 is CASSILGGANQPQHF. The CDR3 coding sequence is TGTGCCAGTAGTATTCTCGGGGGTGCCAATCAGCCCCAGCATTTT. Filled out from reference TRBV19 and TRBJ1-5, the complete variable domain reads DGGITQSPKYLFRKEGQNVTLSCEQNLNHDAMYWYRQDPGQGLRLIYYSQIVNDFQKGDIAEGYSVSREKKESFPLTVTSAQKNPTAFYLCASSILGGANQPQHFGDGTRLSIL.

This clone was found a few times. The rearrangement uses TRBV10-3 and TRBJ1-2, with TRBD1 matching over 7 bases. In germline, CDR1 is ENHRY, CDR2 SYGVKD. V was pared by 0 bases and J by 6 bases, with 13 bases of the junction left unmatched. This CDR3 contains 17 residues. For the CDR3, the DNA is TGTGCCATCAGTGAGTCCCCTTTCGACAGGGCAAAGCATGGCTACACCTTC. It is translated as CAISESPFDRAKHGYTF.

The gene calls are TRBV2 and TRBJ2-5; weak D call: TRBD2 (6 bases). Looked up from germline, CDR1 is SNHLY and CDR2 is FYNNEI. CDR3 size: 16 residues. Trimming cost V 3 bases and J 5 bases, with 19 bases left between them. This CDR3 is CASSERAGRTVETQYF. The CDR3 nucleotides are TGTGCCAGCAGTGAGAGGGCGGGAAGGACGGTGGAGACCCAGTACTTC.

The V gene is TRBV19, the J gene TRBJ2-7, with a possible D match to TRBD1 (6 bases). Per germline, CDR1 LNHDA and CDR2 SQIVND (reference sequence). There are 15 residues in the CDR3. Trimming took off 5 bases at V and 3 bases at J, with 17 bases between the two ends. The chain's CDR3 is CASSPRTELSYEQYF. CDR3 sequence (DNA): TGTGCCAGTAGTCCCAGGACAGAGTTAAGCTACGAGCAGTACTTC.

The chain has TRBV5-6 and TRBJ2-7; no definite D call. Germline CDR1 and CDR2: SGHDT and YYEEEE. Deletions cut 4 bases from V and 0 bases from J, with 11 bases between. There are 14 residues in the CDR3. CDR3 sequence (DNA): TGTGCCAGCAGCAGGACCGCTGCCTCCTACGAGCAGTACTTC. Amino acid sequence: CASSRTAASYEQYF.

The rearrangement uses TRBV5-4 and TRBJ2-1; D not resolved. There are 16 residues in the CDR3. Trimming shortened V by 6 bases and J by 5 bases, and 21 bases separated the two germline ends. Germline V gene lookup returns CDR1 SGHNT and CDR2 YYREEE (reference sequence). CDR3 coding DNA: TGTGCCAGCAACCGCATGTCACTCCGTGGTGACAATGAGCAGTTCTTC. The encoded protein is CASNRMSLRGDNEQFF.

V is TRBV7-8 and J is TRBJ2-5; D gene uncertain. The length of the CDR3 is 13 residues. V shed 1 base and J shed 8 bases, with 11 bases lying between them. Per the germline V gene, CDR1 is SGHVS and CDR2 is FQNEAQ. This CDR3 reads CASSLDPPETQYF. CDR3 in DNA: TGTGCCAGCAGCTTAGACCCTCCGGAAACCCAGTACTTC.